This T cell receptor beta chain was sequenced in a study of post-analysis software for immune sequencing data. The CDR3 has 17 residues. V lost 1 base and J lost 4, with 14 bases in between. Germline V gene sequence: CDR1 SGHDN, CDR2 FVKESK. A single count supports this clonotype. Its antigen remains unknown. Tagging with unique molecular identifiers was a feature of the TCR beta cDNA libraries. Input populations of roughly 0.95 to 10 million T cells gave rise to approximately 500,000 cDNA molecules. TCRdb re-called the PCR reads with MiXCR, one entry per CDR3 protein. The sample holds around 500,000 distinct CDR3 sequences, 34% seen once. Findings and limits, study-wide: TRBV5-6, TRBV5-1 and TRBV20-1 were among roughly five TRBV segments more frequent in patients than controls.

The chain couples TRBV14 to TRBJ1-6; D is possibly TRBD1 (5 bases). The source material was blood. The TCR comes from a girl under 18 with multiple sclerosis. The CDR3 DNA is TGTGCCAGCAGCCAAGTTTCAGGGAAACTTTATAATTCACCCCTCCACTTT. Its translation is CASSQVSGKLYNSPLHF.